Included here is one T cell receptor (beta chain) sequence, with context. Its antigen remains unidentified. No quality values exist for individual bases; no much larger clone is one base distant. The CDR3, from cysteine to phenylalanine, totals 15 residues. Left in the record is the CDR3 DNA by itself, 45 bases read in frame from the first base. V and J lose 0 bases and 0 bases, and a span of 7 bases separates them. CDR1 is given as SGHTS and CDR2 as YDEGEE, both from the germline V gene. These data are taken from a study of radiation and T cells in renal cell carcinoma (TCRdb year 2020). About the full investigation: The samples were drawn from a clinical trial, where primary renal cell carcinomas were treated with 15 Gy of stereotactic body radiation therapy and then removed by nephrectomy 4 weeks afterward. In total, 53 samples, comprising roughly 25 tumors and some 27 peripheral blood samples, were subjected to TCR beta sequencing. A total of 4,016,671 unique CDR3 nucleotide sequences, encoding 2.5 million to 3 million unique CDR3 amino acid sequences, were found across all 50 or so samples.

Broader findings and caveats from the paper: Because no pretreatment tumor biopsies were available, whether clonotypes were present in the tumor at baseline could not be determined. The single-armed trial design could not address effects of radiation dose or scheduling on the TCR repertoire. In blood, the top tumor clonotypes increased from baseline to 2 weeks after radiation and then shrank by 4 weeks, which suggests a temporary expansion of tumor-resident clones. Dynamics of the blood repertoire were not tracked past 4 weeks after treatment.

Per the publication, the time point label means: baseline pretreatment blood. The sample's treatment or condition label is to be understood as: 15 Gy SBRT to primary tumor, nephrectomy 4 weeks later. To follow tumor-enriched clonotypes, serial peripheral blood was collected from radiation-treated patients at baseline and at 2 weeks and 4 weeks after SBRT. Every patient had renal cell carcinoma of clear cell pathology. The QIAamp DNA Blood Mini Kit (Qiagen) was used to prepare genomic DNA for TCR sequencing. Only samples passing all quality control checks were included in the analyses. TCR beta libraries were generated from genomic DNA with the immunoSEQ kit, following the manufacturer's recommendations. To prepare the libraries, a first multiplex PCR with proprietary primers was run, followed by a second PCR that added unique barcodes, and a bead cleanup was done after each round. Each sample batch included a kit-provided positive control reaction and a negative control reaction. The final libraries were assessed on an Agilent 4200 TapeStation D1000 ScreenTape, pooled by volume, and quantified by qPCR. An Illumina NextSeq500 fitted with a MidOutput 150-cycle cartridge performed the sequencing, running 156 Read1 cycles and 15 Index1 cycles with the kit's custom primers. The pooled library was loaded at 1.0 pM, and 20% PhiX control was spiked in. Turning to the authors' computational methods: The vendor-processed data were analyzed in R, and a clonotype was defined as all T cells that share the same CDR3 nucleotide sequence. For clone abundance analyses, frequencies were normalized to the 10,000 most abundant clones in each sample. Public T cell clones, which averaged fewer than five per sample, were removed prior to analysis. Tumor-enriched and baseline blood-enriched clonotypes were defined by at least a 32-fold difference in abundance between compartments. Clonotypes expanded or contracted between blood time points were identified with a beta-binomial differential abundance model. Tumor-blood repertoire similarity was measured with the Baroni-Urbani and Buser coefficient, and group comparisons used two-tailed Wilcoxon tests in R. TCRdb limited this immuneACCESS table to in-frame rearrangements with V and J called. A share of clones is missing; checked studies link under half to unresolved V genes, and the rest is unexplained. From that table come the V and J calls and clone size; the DNA was used to work out D and trimming. Present in this sample are roughly 100,000 clones, approximately 86% of which were seen just once. Over 6% of the sample is held by the ten biggest clonotypes.

The origin of this receptor is a man aged 45-65 years with renal cell carcinoma. This sequence uses TRBV5-8 and TRBJ2-4; the D gene is unclear. The sequences come from blood, collected from a patient whose treatment included radiotherapy and nephrectomy. The sequenced DNA: TGTGCCAGCAGCTTGGTCCGACTAGCCAAAAACATTCAGTACTTC. It translates to CASSLVRLAKNIQYF. Supplemented by the reference TRBV5-8 and TRBJ2-4 proteins around the CDR3, the complete variable domain is EAGVTQSPTHLIKTRGQQATLRCSPISGHTSVYWYQQALGLGLQFLLWYDEGEERNRGNFPPRFSGRQFPNYSSELNVNALELEDSALYLCASSLVRLAKNIQYFGAGTRLSVL.